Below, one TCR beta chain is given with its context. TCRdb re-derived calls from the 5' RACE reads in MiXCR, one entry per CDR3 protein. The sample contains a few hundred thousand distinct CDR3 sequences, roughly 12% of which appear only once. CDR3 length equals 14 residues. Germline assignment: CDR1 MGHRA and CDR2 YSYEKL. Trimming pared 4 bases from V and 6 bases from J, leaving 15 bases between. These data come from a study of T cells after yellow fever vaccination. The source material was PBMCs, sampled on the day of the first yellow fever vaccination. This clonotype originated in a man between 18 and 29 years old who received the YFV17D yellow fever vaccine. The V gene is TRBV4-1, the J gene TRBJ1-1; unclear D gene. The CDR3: CASSRGNSYSEAFF. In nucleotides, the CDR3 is TGCGCCAGCAGCCGGGGTAACAGTTACTCTGAAGCTTTCTTT.